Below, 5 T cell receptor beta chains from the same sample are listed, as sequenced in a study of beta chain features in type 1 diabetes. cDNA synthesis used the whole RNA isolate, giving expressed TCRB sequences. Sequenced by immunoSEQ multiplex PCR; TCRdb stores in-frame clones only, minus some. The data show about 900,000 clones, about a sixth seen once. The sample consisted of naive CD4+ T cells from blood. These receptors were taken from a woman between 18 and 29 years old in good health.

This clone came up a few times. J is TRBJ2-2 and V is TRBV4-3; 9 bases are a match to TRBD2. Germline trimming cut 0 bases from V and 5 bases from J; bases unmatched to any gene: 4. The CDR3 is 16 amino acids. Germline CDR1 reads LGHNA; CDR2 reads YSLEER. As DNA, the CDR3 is TGCGCCAGCAGCCAAGATTCGCTAGCGGGGACCGGGGAGCTGTTTTTT. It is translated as CASSQDSLAGTGELFF.

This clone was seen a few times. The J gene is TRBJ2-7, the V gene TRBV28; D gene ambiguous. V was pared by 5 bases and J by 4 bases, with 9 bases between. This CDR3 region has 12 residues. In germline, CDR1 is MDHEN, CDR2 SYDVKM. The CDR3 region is CASSRAPYEQYF. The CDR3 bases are TGTGCCAGCAGTCGGGCACCATACGAGCAGTACTTC.

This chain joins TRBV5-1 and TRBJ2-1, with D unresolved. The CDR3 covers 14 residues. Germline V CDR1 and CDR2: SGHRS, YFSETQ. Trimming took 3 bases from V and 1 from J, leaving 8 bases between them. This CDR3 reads CASSSPGSYNEQFF. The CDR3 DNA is TGCGCCAGCAGCTCGCCTGGTTCCTACAATGAGCAGTTCTTC.

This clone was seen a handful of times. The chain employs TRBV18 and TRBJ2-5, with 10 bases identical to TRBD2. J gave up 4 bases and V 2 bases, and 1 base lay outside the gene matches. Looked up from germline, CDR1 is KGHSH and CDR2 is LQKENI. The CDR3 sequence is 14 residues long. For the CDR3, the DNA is TGTGCCAGCTCACCAACTAGCGGGACAGAGACCCAGTACTTC. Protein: CASSPTSGTETQYF.

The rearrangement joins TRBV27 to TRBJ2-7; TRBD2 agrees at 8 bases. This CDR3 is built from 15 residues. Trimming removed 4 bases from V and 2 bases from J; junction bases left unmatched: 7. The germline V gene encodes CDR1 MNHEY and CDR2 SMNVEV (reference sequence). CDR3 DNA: TGTGCCAGCAGTTCTTCCCGACTAGCGACCTACGAGCAGTACTTC. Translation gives CASSSSRLATYEQYF.